This is a list of T cell receptor beta chains from one sample in a study of cytomegalovirus exposure and HLA in healthy donors. Repertoires were generated with immunoSEQ multiplex PCR, while TCRdb's copy carries only in-frame clones and drops some. Among some 200,000 clones listed, roughly 73% were seen once. The specimen sequenced was PBMCs. The receptors shown here come from a woman in her twenties or thirties in good health and CMV-seronegative. Each CDR3 is given with its conserved first and last residue. Fields, in order: D gene, clone size, V gene, J gene, CDR3 protein, CDR3 DNA. A D gene is named only where the DNA matches it firmly. Some rows have no size entry. The others give once, few or many, or a class for an expanded clone.

d_gene: NA
abundance: NA
v_gene: TRBV11-3
j_gene: TRBJ2-5
CDR3aa: CASSLVAQETQYF
CDR3nt: TGTGCCAGCAGCTTAGTGGCCCAAGAGACCCAGTACTTC

d_gene: TRBD1
abundance: NA
v_gene: TRBV19
j_gene: TRBJ1-1
CDR3aa: CASSTPRQGRTEAFF
CDR3nt: TGTGCCAGTAGTACCCCCCGACAGGGGCGAACTGAAGCTTTCTTT

d_gene: NA
abundance: NA
v_gene: TRBV28
j_gene: TRBJ1-1
CDR3aa: CASSYLQGSQAFF
CDR3nt: TGTGCCAGCAGTTACTTGCAGGGAAGTCAAGCTTTCTTT

d_gene: TRBD1
abundance: NA
v_gene: TRBV6-6
j_gene: TRBJ1-2
CDR3aa: CASSYETGAFGYTF
CDR3nt: TGTGCCAGCAGTTACGAGACAGGGGCCTTCGGCTACACCTTC

d_gene: NA
abundance: few
v_gene: TRBV6-5
j_gene: TRBJ1-6
CDR3aa: CASIGAGRFGPLHF
CDR3nt: TGTGCCAGCATTGGGGCAGGGAGGTTTGGGCCCCTCCACTTT

d_gene: TRBD2
abundance: NA
v_gene: TRBV19
j_gene: TRBJ2-2
CDR3aa: CASTSQGRGTGELFF
CDR3nt: TGTGCCAGTACCTCTCAAGGGAGGGGCACCGGGGAGCTGTTTTTT

d_gene: TRBD1
abundance: NA
v_gene: TRBV6-5
j_gene: TRBJ1-1
CDR3aa: CASSYSDRGNTEAFF
CDR3nt: TGTGCCAGCAGTTACTCCGACAGGGGGAACACTGAAGCTTTCTTT

d_gene: NA
abundance: NA
v_gene: TRBV5-4
j_gene: TRBJ2-1
CDR3aa: CASSSPGEGNEQFF
CDR3nt: TGTGCCAGCAGCAGTCCGGGGGAAGGGAATGAGCAGTTCTTC

d_gene: NA
abundance: NA
v_gene: TRBV5-6
j_gene: TRBJ1-6
CDR3aa: CASSLGVPSRVSPLHF
CDR3nt: TGTGCCAGCAGCTTGGGGGTCCCAAGCAGGGTTTCACCCCTCCACTTT

d_gene: NA
abundance: NA
v_gene: TRBV1
j_gene: TRBJ2-3
CDR3aa: CTSRAGDPSDTQYF
CDR3nt: TGCACCAGCAGGGCGGGGGACCCCTCCGATACGCAGTATTTT

d_gene: TRBD1
abundance: NA
v_gene: TRBV10-3
j_gene: TRBJ1-1
CDR3aa: CAISESARQGGRNTEAFF
CDR3nt: TGTGCCATCAGTGAGTCTGCAAGGCAGGGGGGACGGAACACTGAAGCTTTCTTT

d_gene: TRBD1
abundance: few
v_gene: TRBV9
j_gene: TRBJ2-3
CDR3aa: CASSARGGQGITDTQYF
CDR3nt: TGTGCCAGCAGCGCTCGTGGGGGACAGGGGATCACAGATACGCAGTATTTT

d_gene: NA
abundance: NA
v_gene: TRBV5-6
j_gene: TRBJ1-4
CDR3aa: CASSLDREKLFF
CDR3nt: TGTGCCAGCAGCTTGGATCGTGAAAAACTGTTTTTT

d_gene: NA
abundance: NA
v_gene: TRBV6-5
j_gene: TRBJ1-1
CDR3aa: CASSQPGGYAFF
CDR3nt: TGTGCCAGCAGCCAACCCGGGGGATATGCTTTCTTT

d_gene: NA
abundance: NA
v_gene: TRBV6-1
j_gene: TRBJ1-2
CDR3aa: CASSSIFDSDYGYTF
CDR3nt: TGTGCCAGCAGTTCCATCTTTGACAGCGACTATGGCTACACCTTC

d_gene: NA
abundance: once
v_gene: TRBV5-1
j_gene: TRBJ1-4
CDR3aa: CASSSQGSTNEKLFF
CDR3nt: TGCGCCAGCAGTTCCCAGGGTTCAACTAATGAAAAACTGTTTTTT

d_gene: TRBD1
abundance: NA
v_gene: TRBV19
j_gene: TRBJ2-1
CDR3aa: CASSIRSGQEYNEQFF
CDR3nt: TGTGCCAGTAGTATAAGGTCTGGACAGGAGTACAATGAGCAGTTCTTC

d_gene: TRBD1
abundance: few
v_gene: TRBV2
j_gene: TRBJ2-3
CDR3aa: CASSTGVPDTQYF
CDR3nt: TGTGCCAGCAGTACAGGGGTACCAGATACGCAGTATTTT

d_gene: NA
abundance: NA
v_gene: TRBV7-6
j_gene: TRBJ2-7
CDR3aa: CASSLGTAPVNEQYF
CDR3nt: TGTGCCAGCAGCCTAGGGACTGCCCCGGTGAACGAGCAGTACTTC

d_gene: NA
abundance: few
v_gene: TRBV6-4
j_gene: TRBJ2-3
CDR3aa: CASSDSGATDTQYF
CDR3nt: TGTGCCAGCAGTGACTCTGGGGCCACAGATACGCAGTATTTT

d_gene: NA
abundance: NA
v_gene: TRBV2
j_gene: TRBJ2-7
CDR3aa: CASSVQGSGYEQYF
CDR3nt: TGTGCCAGCAGTGTACAGGGATCTGGGTACGAGCAGTACTTC

d_gene: NA
abundance: once
v_gene: TRBV6-1
j_gene: TRBJ1-4
CDR3aa: CASTSSSGFNEKLFF
CDR3nt: TGTGCCAGCACCTCAAGTTCGGGGTTTAATGAAAAACTGTTTTTT

d_gene: TRBD1
abundance: NA
v_gene: TRBV11-2
j_gene: TRBJ2-7
CDR3aa: CASSLRSATGVYEQYF
CDR3nt: TGTGCCAGCAGCTTGCGATCCGCGACAGGGGTCTACGAGCAGTACTTC

d_gene: NA
abundance: NA
v_gene: TRBV4-3
j_gene: TRBJ2-5
CDR3aa: CASSLGQAETQYF
CDR3nt: TGCGCCAGCAGCCTGGGACAAGCAGAGACCCAGTACTTC

d_gene: TRBD2
abundance: NA
v_gene: TRBV2
j_gene: TRBJ2-7
CDR3aa: CASSDGAAGGPYEQYF
CDR3nt: TGTGCCAGCAGTGATGGTGCCGCGGGAGGCCCCTACGAGCAGTACTTC

d_gene: TRBD2
abundance: NA
v_gene: TRBV7-6
j_gene: TRBJ2-7
CDR3aa: CASSLVVAGLSYEQYF
CDR3nt: TGTGCCAGCAGCTTAGTTGTAGCGGGTCTCTCCTACGAGCAGTACTTC

d_gene: NA
abundance: NA
v_gene: TRBV9
j_gene: TRBJ2-1
CDR3aa: CASSVDRLASPYNEQFF
CDR3nt: TGTGCCAGCAGCGTAGATCGTCTAGCGAGCCCCTACAATGAGCAGTTCTTC

d_gene: NA
abundance: NA
v_gene: TRBV7-2
j_gene: TRBJ2-7
CDR3aa: CASSLGSGIYYEQYF
CDR3nt: TGTGCCAGCAGCTTAGGGTCGGGGATTTACTACGAGCAGTACTTC

d_gene: TRBD2
abundance: NA
v_gene: TRBV7-7
j_gene: TRBJ2-7
CDR3aa: CASSEGLAYEQYF
CDR3nt: TGTGCCAGCAGCGAGGGACTAGCGTACGAGCAGTACTTC

d_gene: NA
abundance: NA
v_gene: TRBV7-3
j_gene: TRBJ2-3
CDR3aa: CASSLNPGYTDTQYF
CDR3nt: TGTGCCAGCAGCTTAAATCCGGGATACACAGATACGCAGTATTTT

d_gene: TRBD2
abundance: NA
v_gene: TRBV18
j_gene: TRBJ2-6
CDR3aa: CASSRSGGGGANVLTF
CDR3nt: TGTGCCAGCTCACGATCGGGAGGAGGTGGGGCCAACGTCCTGACTTTC

d_gene: NA
abundance: NA
v_gene: TRBV7-9
j_gene: TRBJ2-5
CDR3aa: CASSLELGTQYF
CDR3nt: TGTGCCAGCAGCTTAGAGCTCGGGACCCAGTACTTC

d_gene: NA
abundance: NA
v_gene: TRBV2
j_gene: TRBJ2-5
CDR3aa: CASSEAGGRTQYF
CDR3nt: TGTGCCAGCAGTGAAGCGGGGGGACGTACCCAGTACTTC

d_gene: TRBD1
abundance: NA
v_gene: TRBV7-9
j_gene: TRBJ2-7
CDR3aa: CASSVRQGYEQYF
CDR3nt: TGTGCCAGCAGCGTCCGACAGGGGTACGAGCAGTACTTC

d_gene: TRBD1
abundance: NA
v_gene: TRBV7-3
j_gene: TRBJ2-1
CDR3aa: CASSPDRGRYNEQFF
CDR3nt: TGTGCCAGCAGTCCGGACAGGGGGCGCTACAATGAGCAGTTCTTC

d_gene: NA
abundance: NA
v_gene: TRBV7-8
j_gene: TRBJ1-5
CDR3aa: CASSLARRGSSNQPQHF
CDR3nt: TGTGCCAGCAGCTTAGCGCGGAGGGGATCTAGCAATCAGCCCCAGCATTTT

d_gene: NA
abundance: NA
v_gene: TRBV9
j_gene: TRBJ1-3
CDR3aa: CASSVGGGQVASGNTIYF
CDR3nt: TGTGCCAGCAGCGTAGGAGGCGGGCAGGTTGCGAGTGGAAACACCATATATTTT

d_gene: NA
abundance: NA
v_gene: TRBV11-2
j_gene: TRBJ2-7
CDR3aa: CASSFGQSYEQYF
CDR3nt: TGTGCCAGCAGCTTTGGACAGTCCTACGAGCAGTACTTC

d_gene: TRBD1
abundance: few
v_gene: TRBV5-1
j_gene: TRBJ1-1
CDR3aa: CASSLAQGANTEAFF
CDR3nt: TGCGCCAGCAGCTTGGCGCAGGGGGCGAACACTGAAGCTTTCTTT

d_gene: TRBD1
abundance: NA
v_gene: TRBV7-9
j_gene: TRBJ1-2
CDR3aa: CASSLAGGAYGYTF
CDR3nt: TGTGCCAGCAGCTTAGCAGGGGGCGCGTATGGCTACACCTTC

d_gene: TRBD2
abundance: few
v_gene: TRBV4-3
j_gene: TRBJ2-7
CDR3aa: CASSQTSGRAGPSYEQYF
CDR3nt: TGCGCCAGCAGCCAAACTAGCGGGAGGGCCGGGCCCTCCTACGAGCAGTACTTC